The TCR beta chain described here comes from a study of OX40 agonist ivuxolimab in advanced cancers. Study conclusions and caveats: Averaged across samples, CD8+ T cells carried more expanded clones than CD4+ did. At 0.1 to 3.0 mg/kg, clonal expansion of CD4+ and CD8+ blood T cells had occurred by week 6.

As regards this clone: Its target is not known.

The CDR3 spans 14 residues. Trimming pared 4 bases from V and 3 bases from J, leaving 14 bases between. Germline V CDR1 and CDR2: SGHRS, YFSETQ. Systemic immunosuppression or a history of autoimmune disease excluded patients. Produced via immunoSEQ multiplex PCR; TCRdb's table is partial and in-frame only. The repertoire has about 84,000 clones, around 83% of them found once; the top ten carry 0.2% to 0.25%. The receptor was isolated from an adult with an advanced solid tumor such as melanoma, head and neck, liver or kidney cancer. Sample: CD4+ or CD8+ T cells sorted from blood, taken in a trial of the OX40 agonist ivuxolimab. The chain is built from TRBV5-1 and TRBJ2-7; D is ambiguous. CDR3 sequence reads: CASSPQVSGYEQYF. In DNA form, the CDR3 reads TGCGCCAGCAGCCCGCAGGTTAGTGGCTACGAGCAGTACTTC.